This T cell receptor (beta chain) comes out of a study of blood T cell repertoires in COVID-19. Study overall: The origin of the acute and convalescent COVID-19 samples was the United States, Italy and Spain.

Produced via immunoSEQ multiplex PCR; TCRdb's table is partial and in-frame only. This table holds more than 300,000 clones, roughly nine tenths found once. The V end lost 2 bases, the J end lost 8 bases, and 18 bases lay between the germline ends. Germline values: CDR1 GTSNPN, CDR2 SVGIG (reference sequence). This CDR3 has 14 residues. The source material was PBMCs or T cells enriched from blood (not recorded which). The chain is built from TRBV30 and TRBJ1-2; D call uncertain. The source of this sequence is a woman in her 30s who had recovered from COVID-19. CDR3 DNA sequence: TGTGCCTGGAGTCCCCGCGGGGAGACGGGAGGCTACACCTTC. This encodes CAWSPRGETGGYTF.